This T cell receptor beta chain comes out of a study of T cell responses to AZD1222 COVID-19 vaccine. General observations from the study: Increased Spike-specific TCR breadth and depth were observed after two AZD1222 doses. Donors, mostly white British, included more females; clonal diversity was possibly underestimated.

As for this clone: What it binds is not known.

Clones were read by immunoSEQ multiplex PCR, and TCRdb kept only the in-frame ones, dropping some. There are 150,000 to 200,000 clones in the sample; approximately 94% occur only once, and approximately 9.6% lies in the top ten. The sequenced sample was peripheral blood, obtained on day 0 of AZD1222 vaccination. The clonotype was recovered from an adult in good health.

CDR3 region: CATSYGTGTGNTIYF. The CDR3 DNA sequence: TGTGCCACCAGCTACGGGACAGGGACTGGAAACACCATATATTTT. The rearrangement joins TRBV15 to TRBJ1-3; 9 bases align to TRBD1. Germline lookup yields CDR1 LNHNV and CDR2 YYDKDF (reference sequence). V shed 5 bases, J shed 2 bases, and the junction held 4 bases outside the gene matches. The CDR3 extends over 15 amino acids.